This TCR beta chain was recorded in a study of cytomegalovirus exposure and HLA in healthy donors. Both 60 Vbeta primers and 13 Jbeta primers went into the PCR. Some clones are missing from TCRdb's copy, which holds only in-frame ones; the method was immunoSEQ multiplex PCR. The sample lists just over 150,000 clones, around 84% seen once, with about 2.1% in the top ten. CDR3 length: 12 residues. V dropped 8 bases and J dropped 2; count of bases not matched to a gene: 0. Per the germline V gene, CDR1 is PRHDT and CDR2 is FYEKMQ (reference sequence). This TCR came from a woman under 30 in good health and CMV-seronegative. Sample: PBMCs. The chain is built from TRBV13 and TRBJ1-3; 7 bases match TRBD1. DNA of the CDR3: TGTGCCAGCGGGACAGCTGGAAACACCATATATTTT. Its protein is CASGTAGNTIYF.